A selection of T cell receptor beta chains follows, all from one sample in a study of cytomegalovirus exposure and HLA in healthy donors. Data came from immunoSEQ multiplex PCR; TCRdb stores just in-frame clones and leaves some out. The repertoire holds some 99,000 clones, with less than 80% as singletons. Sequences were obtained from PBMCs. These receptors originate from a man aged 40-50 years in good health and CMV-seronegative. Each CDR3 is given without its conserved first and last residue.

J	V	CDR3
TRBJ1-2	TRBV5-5	ASSQVVYGYT
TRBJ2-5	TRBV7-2	ASSLDPSSATQY
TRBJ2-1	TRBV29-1	SVVRQGSYNEQF
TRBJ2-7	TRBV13	ASSSGDGEQY
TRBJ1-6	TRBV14	ASSQWTGGARSPLH
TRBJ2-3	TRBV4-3	ASSQVAADTQY
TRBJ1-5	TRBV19	ASSIEWALSNQPQH
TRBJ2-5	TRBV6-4	ASSATGDQETQY
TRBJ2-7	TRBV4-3	ASSQGLAGVNEQY
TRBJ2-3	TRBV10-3	AITGQSTDTQY
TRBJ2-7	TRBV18	ASSQQGGWLLQSYEQY
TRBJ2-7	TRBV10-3	AIRKTRTSGSYEQY
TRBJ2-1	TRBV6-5	ASRLSRGYNEQF
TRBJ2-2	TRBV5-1	ASSSLGTNTGELF
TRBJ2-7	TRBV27	ASSAQGYEQY
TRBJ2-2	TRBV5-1	ASSSLTGELF
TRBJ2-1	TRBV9	ASSLPGSGSGRRDEQF
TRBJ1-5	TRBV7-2	ASSLFPTGKVVQPQH
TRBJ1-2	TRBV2	ASRLGGADNGYT
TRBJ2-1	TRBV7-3	ASSQLTGAHEQF
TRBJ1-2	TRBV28	ASRTDTWGYT
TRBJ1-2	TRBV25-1	ASSTVHYGYT
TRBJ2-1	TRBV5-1	ASSPTGTGAYNEQF
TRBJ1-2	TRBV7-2	ASSTTGLAYGYT
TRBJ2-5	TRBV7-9	ASSPTLVARAQETQY
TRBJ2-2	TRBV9	ASSARTGEAGELF
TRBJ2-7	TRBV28	ASTTGGEQY
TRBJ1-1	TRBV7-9	ASSQGSVNTEAF
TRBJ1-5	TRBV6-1	ASSEQLDRDNQPQH
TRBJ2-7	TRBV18	ASSPRSSQITSYEQY
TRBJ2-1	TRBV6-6	ASSPPGTSSNEQF
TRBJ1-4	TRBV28	ASSPLVGAREKLF
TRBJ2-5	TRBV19	ASSILGSAALREQY
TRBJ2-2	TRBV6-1	ASRTGTGHGELF
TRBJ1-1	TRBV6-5	ASSPRTGGEAF
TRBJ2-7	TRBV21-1	ASSVRLAASYEQY
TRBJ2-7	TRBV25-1	ASTSTTSGLYEQY
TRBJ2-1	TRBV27	ASSLHWTGAEQF
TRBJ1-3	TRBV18	ASSPGGSSGNTIY
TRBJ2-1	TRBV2	ASGTGPDNEQF
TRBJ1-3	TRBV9	ASSVEATEMGNTIY
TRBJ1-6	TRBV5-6	ASSQQGAYSPLH
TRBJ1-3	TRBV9	ARFPGTTVIPWPTSSGNTIY
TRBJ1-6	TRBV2	ASRDSSYNSPLH
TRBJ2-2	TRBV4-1	ASSQGSGGGELF
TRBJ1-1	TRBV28	ASSRTYQAF
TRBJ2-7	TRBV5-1	ASSLWSRDREIPYEQY
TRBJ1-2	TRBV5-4	ASSLAGGAGHGYT
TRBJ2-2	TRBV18	ASSPQLDTGELF
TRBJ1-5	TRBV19	ASSVGAFGQPQH
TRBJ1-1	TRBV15	ATSRVKISTEAF
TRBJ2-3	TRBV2	ARDSRSSTDTQY
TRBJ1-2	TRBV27	ASSPLHRGYGYT
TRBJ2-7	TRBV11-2	ASSSFYEQY
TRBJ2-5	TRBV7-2	ASSLNMQETQY
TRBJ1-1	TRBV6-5	ASSGGGAAF
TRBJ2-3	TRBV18	ASSRTSMDTQY
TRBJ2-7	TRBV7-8	ASSFSSGHEQY
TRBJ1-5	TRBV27	ASSFTENQPQH